The next 6 T cell receptor beta chains were all read from a single sample in a study of T cells in Graves' hyperthyroidism and ophthalmopathy. RNA transcripts served as the template for amplifying TCR beta CDR3 regions. RT-PCR in the first round (using the HTBI primer set) targeted the TCR CDR3. TCRdb independently ran MiXCR on the multiplex PCR reads; one entry per CDR3 protein. The data hold roughly 570,000 distinct CDR3 sequences, with roughly 50% observed a single time. Material: peripheral blood or thyroid tissue (not recorded which). All receptors derive from an adult woman with Graves' disease, either hyperthyroidism or ophthalmopathy (not recorded which).

This clonotype was seen ten or more times. The chain employs TRBV20-1 and TRBJ1-1; unclear D gene. The ends were cut back, 0 bases at V and 1 base at J, with 6 bases in the middle. This CDR3 is built from 13 residues. Germline CDR1 DFQATT, CDR2 SNEGSKA (reference sequence). The DNA of the CDR3 is TGCAGTGCTAGAGATCTCAAGAACACTGAAGCTTTCTTT. It translates to CSARDLKNTEAFF.

The chain links TRBV20-1 to TRBJ1-1; D gene ambiguous. The CDR3 is 12 amino acids. V gave up 7 bases and J gave up 11 bases, with 20 bases separating them. From germline, CDR1 is DFQATT and CDR2 SNEGSKA (reference sequence). This CDR3 reads CSVSLRHPNAFF. The CDR3, as DNA: TGCAGTGTCTCCCTCCGGCACCCTAACGCTTTCTTT.

This clonotype was observed a single time. V and J are TRBV10-3 and TRBJ2-6, with D possibly being TRBD1 (6 bases). This CDR3 spans 14 amino acids. Germline values: CDR1 ENHRY, CDR2 SYGVKD. V was clipped by 3 bases and J by 3 bases, with 6 bases between them. CDR3 in amino acids: CAISEQGGANVLTF. For the CDR3, the DNA is TGTGCCATCAGTGAACAGGGTGGGGCCAACGTCCTGACTTTC.

CDR3 bases: TGTGCCAGCAGCTCCCGGGACAACCAGAATTCACCCCTCCACTTT. Translation: CASSSRDNQNSPLHF. The chain couples TRBV7-8 to TRBJ1-6; TRBD1 is a possible D gene (6 bases). The germline CDR1 and CDR2 sequences are SGHVS and FQNEAQ. Trimming stripped 4 bases from V and 7 bases from J, with 14 bases between. This CDR3 is 15 amino acids long.

In this sample, this clonotype turned up many times. The chain links TRBV6-5 to TRBJ2-5; the match to TRBD2 covers 8 bases. The germline V gene has CDR1 MNHEY and CDR2 SVGAGI. Trimming removed 7 bases from V and 2 bases from J; junction bases left unmatched: 9. The length of the CDR3 is 15 residues. CDR3 nucleotides: TGTGCCAGCACTACTTCGGGAGGGTGGCAAGAGACCCAGTACTTC. Protein: CASTTSGGWQETQYF.

The chain employs TRBV5-1 and TRBJ2-7; 7 nucleotides match TRBD1. This CDR3 region has 14 residues. The ends lost 0 bases at V and 5 bases at J; junction bases unmatched: 5. Germline loops: CDR1 SGHRS, CDR2 YFSETQ. This CDR3 is CASSLGQGPHEQYF. Written as DNA, the CDR3 is TGCGCCAGCAGCTTGGGACAGGGTCCCCACGAGCAGTACTTC.